This T cell receptor (beta chain) was found in a study of shared clonotypes between healthy human individuals. Turning to the study itself: Each donor had three CD4 naive, three CD4 memory, two CD8 naive and one CD8 memory plate.

The CDR3 consists of 15 residues. V was clipped by 5 bases and J by 4 bases; unmatched bases: 8. Germline CDR1 is SGHTA and CDR2 is FQGNSA. The authors loaded roughly 200 ng DNA, 28,000 or so T cell genomes, into sorted-subset replicate PCRs. Produced via immunoSEQ multiplex PCR; TCRdb's table is partial and in-frame only. The repertoire consists of roughly 2.2 million clones, with about nine tenths occurring once and the leading ten covering roughly 0.34%. As regards this clone: Its antigen is currently unknown.

General study results and limits: Shared across four donors were around 5% of the naive CD4 clonotypes.

The specimen was naive CD4+ T cells from PBMCs. The subset denotes: CD45RA+ positively selected. The rearrangement links TRBV7-2 to TRBJ2-1, with 7 bases identical to TRBD1. This TCR was sampled from a man younger than 35 in good health. Some clones in this sample may be carry-over from other donors' samples. The CDR3 DNA is TGTGCCAGCAGCCCAGAGGGACAGACATACAATGAGCAGTTCTTC. Protein: CASSPEGQTYNEQFF.